In this sample, the clone carrying this TCR beta chain turned up a few times. Assay: immunoSEQ multiplex PCR; the TCRdb copy retains only in-frame clones and omits some. The table lists about 180,000 clones, roughly nine tenths of them singletons. This record comes from a study of control samples from healthy donors and cancer patients. From germline, CDR1 is DFQATT and CDR2 SNEGSKA (reference sequence). The CDR3 spans 15 residues. Trimming took off 3 bases at V and 0 bases at J, with 12 bases between the two ends. The receptor was isolated from a man aged 25 to 45 in good health. The specimen was blood. The rearrangement uses TRBV20-1 and TRBJ2-1; D unresolved. CDR3 nucleotides: TGCAGTGCTAGTAGGTTGCCCTCCTCCTACAATGAGCAGTTCTTC. The encoded protein is CSASRLPSSYNEQFF.